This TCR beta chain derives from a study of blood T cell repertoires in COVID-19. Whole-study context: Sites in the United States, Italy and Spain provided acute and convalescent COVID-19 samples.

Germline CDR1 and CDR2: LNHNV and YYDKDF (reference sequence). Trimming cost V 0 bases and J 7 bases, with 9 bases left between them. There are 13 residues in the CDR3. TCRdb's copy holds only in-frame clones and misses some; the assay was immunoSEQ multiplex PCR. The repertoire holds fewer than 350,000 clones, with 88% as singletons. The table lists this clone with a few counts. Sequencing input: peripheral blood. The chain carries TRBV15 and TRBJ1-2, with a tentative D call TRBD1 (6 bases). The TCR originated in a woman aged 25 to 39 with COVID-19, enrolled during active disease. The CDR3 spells CATSRDRGGGYTF. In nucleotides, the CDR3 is TGTGCCACCAGCAGAGACAGGGGTGGTGGCTACACCTTC.